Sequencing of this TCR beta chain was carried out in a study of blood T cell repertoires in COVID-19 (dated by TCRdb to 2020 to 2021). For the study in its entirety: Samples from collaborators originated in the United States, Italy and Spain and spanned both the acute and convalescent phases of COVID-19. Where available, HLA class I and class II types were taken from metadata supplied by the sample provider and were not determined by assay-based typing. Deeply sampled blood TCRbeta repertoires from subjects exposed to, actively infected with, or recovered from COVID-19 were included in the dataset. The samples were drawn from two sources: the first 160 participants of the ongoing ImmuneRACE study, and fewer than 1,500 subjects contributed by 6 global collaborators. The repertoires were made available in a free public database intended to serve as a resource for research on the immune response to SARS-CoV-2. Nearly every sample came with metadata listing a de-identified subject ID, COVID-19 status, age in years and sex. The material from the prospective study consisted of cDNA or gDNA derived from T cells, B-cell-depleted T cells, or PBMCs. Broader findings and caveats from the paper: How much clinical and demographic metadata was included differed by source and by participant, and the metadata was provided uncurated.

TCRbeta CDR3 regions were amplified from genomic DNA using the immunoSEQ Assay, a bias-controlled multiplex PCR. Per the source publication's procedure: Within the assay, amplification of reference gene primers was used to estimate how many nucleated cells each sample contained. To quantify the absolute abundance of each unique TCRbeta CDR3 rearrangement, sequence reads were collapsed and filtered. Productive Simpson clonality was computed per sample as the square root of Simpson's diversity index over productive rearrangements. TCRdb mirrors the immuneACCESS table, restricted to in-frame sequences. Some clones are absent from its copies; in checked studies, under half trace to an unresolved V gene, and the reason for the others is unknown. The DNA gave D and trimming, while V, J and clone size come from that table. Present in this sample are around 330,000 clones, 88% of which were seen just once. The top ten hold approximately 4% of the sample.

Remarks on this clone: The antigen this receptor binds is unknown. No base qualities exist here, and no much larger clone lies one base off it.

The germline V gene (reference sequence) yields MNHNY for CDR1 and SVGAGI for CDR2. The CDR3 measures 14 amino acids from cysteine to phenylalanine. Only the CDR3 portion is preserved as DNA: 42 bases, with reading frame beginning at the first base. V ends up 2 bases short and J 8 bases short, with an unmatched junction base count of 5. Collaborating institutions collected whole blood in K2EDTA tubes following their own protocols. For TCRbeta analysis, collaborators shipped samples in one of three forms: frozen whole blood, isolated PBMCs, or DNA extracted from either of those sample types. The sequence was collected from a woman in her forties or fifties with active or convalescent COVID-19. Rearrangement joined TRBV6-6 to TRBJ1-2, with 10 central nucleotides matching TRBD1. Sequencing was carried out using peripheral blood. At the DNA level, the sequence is TGTGCCAGCAGTTACCGACAGGGGGCAGTGGGCTACACCTTC. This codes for CASSYRQGAVGYTF.